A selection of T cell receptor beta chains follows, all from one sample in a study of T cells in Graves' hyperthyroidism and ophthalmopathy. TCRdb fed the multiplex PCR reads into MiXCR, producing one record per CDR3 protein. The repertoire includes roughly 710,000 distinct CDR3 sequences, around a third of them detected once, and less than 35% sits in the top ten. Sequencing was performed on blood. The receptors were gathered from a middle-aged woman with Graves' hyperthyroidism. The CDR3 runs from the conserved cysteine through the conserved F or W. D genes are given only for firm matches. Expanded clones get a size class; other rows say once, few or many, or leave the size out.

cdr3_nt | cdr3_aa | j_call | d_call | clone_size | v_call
TGCGCCAGCAGCCCCAGCGGACAGCAAGAGACCCAGTACTTC | CASSPSGQQETQYF | TRBJ2-5 | . | few | TRBV5-1
TGCAGTGCCCGAGACAGAAATCAGCCCCAGCATTTT | CSARDRNQPQHF | TRBJ1-5 | . | many | TRBV20-1
TGCGCCAGCAGCCAAGAGGGAAATGAAAAACTGTTTTTT | CASSQEGNEKLFF | TRBJ1-4 | . | . | TRBV7-9
TGTGCCAGCAGCTTTACAGGGGGCAGTGGCTACACCTTC | CASSFTGGSGYTF | TRBJ1-2 | TRBD1 | many | TRBV7-2
TGTGCCAGCAGCCCCCTGTCCCGCAGGGGTGGAAACACCATATATTTT | CASSPLSRRGGNTIYF | TRBJ1-3 | . | many | TRBV11-2
TGCAGTGCTTCGGGCCTGGCGGATGGCTACACCTTC | CSASGLADGYTF | TRBJ1-2 | . | many | TRBV20-1
TGTGCCAGTAGTTGGAACTCTGGAAACACCATATATTTT | CASSWNSGNTIYF | TRBJ1-3 | . | . | TRBV19
TGCAGTGCTAGAGGTTCGGACGCAACCTACGAGCAGTACTTC | CSARGSDATYEQYF | TRBJ2-7 | . | many | TRBV20-1
TGTGCCACTAGCACGTGGTCTAATGAAAAACTGTTTTTT | CATSTWSNEKLFF | TRBJ1-4 | . | . | TRBV10-3
TGTGCCAGCAGCCCCCGGGACAACAATCAGCCCCAGCATTTT | CASSPRDNNQPQHF | TRBJ1-5 | . | . | TRBV5-5
TGCGCCAGCAGTGAGCGGGTGGGGACTAGCACAGATACGCAGTATTTT | CASSERVGTSTDTQYF | TRBJ2-3 | . | . | TRBV10-1
TGTGCCAGCAGCGGGACAGGACCATACGGTGCTGGAAACACCATATATTTT | CASSGTGPYGAGNTIYF | TRBJ1-3 | TRBD1 | . | TRBV5-6
TGCGCCAGCAGCCCGGCAGGGAGAAACACCATATATTTT | CASSPAGRNTIYF | TRBJ1-3 | . | few | TRBV4-1
TGTGCCAGCAGTTTAGCGCGGCTAGCGGGAGTGGGAGAGACCCAGTACTTC | CASSLARLAGVGETQYF | TRBJ2-5 | TRBD2 | . | TRBV12-3/TRBV12-4
TGTGCCAGCAGCGACTCTCGGGGTGCACCTCTTCCGCCGAAACTGTTTTTT | CASSDSRGAPLPPKLFF | TRBJ1-4 | . | many | TRBV25-1
TGTGCCAGCAGCCAAGGGCTCGACGGGGTCTATGGCTACACCTTC | CASSQGLDGVYGYTF | TRBJ1-2 | . | . | TRBV7-9
TGTGCCAGCAGACCAGGGGGCGATGAGCAGCCCCAGCATTTT | CASRPGGDEQPQHF | TRBJ1-5 | TRBD1 | many | TRBV25-1
TGTGCCAGTATCCCGAAGAGGGGGAATCAGCCCCAGCATTTT | CASIPKRGNQPQHF | TRBJ1-5 | . | . | TRBV19
TGTGCCATCAGTGACGGTCGTGGGGCGGGGTTAAACGAGCAGTACTTC | CAISDGRGAGLNEQYF | TRBJ2-7 | . | . | TRBV10-3
TGCAGTGCCGCCGCAGGGCGATTGAACACTGAAGCTTTCTTT | CSAAAGRLNTEAFF | TRBJ1-1 | . | many | TRBV20-1
TGTGCCAGCAGCAAAACAGGGATCCAAGAGACCCAGTACTTC | CASSKTGIQETQYF | TRBJ2-5 | . | few | TRBV7-2
TGTGCCACCAGCAGAGGTTTGGGCACGGGGGTGCATTCACCCCTCCACTTT | CATSRGLGTGVHSPLHF | TRBJ1-6 | . | . | TRBV15
TGTGCCAGCAGCTTGGAGTGGGAAGGAGGTAGCAATCAGCCCCAGCATTTT | CASSLEWEGGSNQPQHF | TRBJ1-5 | . | . | TRBV5-1
TGTGCCAGCAGCCAGGACAGGGGGCGGCCCGAGCAGTACTTC | CASSQDRGRPEQYF | TRBJ2-7 | TRBD1 | . | TRBV7-9
TGTGCCAGCAGTTTATCGGGACATAACACTGAAGCTTTCTTT | CASSLSGHNTEAFF | TRBJ1-1 | . | few | TRBV12-3/TRBV12-4
TGTGCCAGCAGTCGAGAGACAGGGGGCTATTCACCCCTCCACTTT | CASSRETGGYSPLHF | TRBJ1-6 | TRBD1 | many | TRBV12-3/TRBV12-4
TGCAGCGTTCGACTGGGTACTAGCGCTCAAGAGACCCAGTACTTC | CSVRLGTSAQETQYF | TRBJ2-5 | TRBD2 | many | TRBV29-1
TGTGCCAGCAGTACCGGGACAGGGGGCTCAAACTATGGCTACACCTTC | CASSTGTGGSNYGYTF | TRBJ1-2 | TRBD1 | many | TRBV25-1
TGTGCCAGTAGTAGCCAATTCTCTGGAAACACCATATATTTT | CASSSQFSGNTIYF | TRBJ1-3 | . | . | TRBV19
TGTGCCAGCAGCTTATCCCCGACTGTGATCAGCTCCTACGAGCAGTACTTC | CASSLSPTVISSYEQYF | TRBJ2-7 | . | few | TRBV7-2
TGTGCCAGTAGACATACCGGGACAGGGGACGGAAACACCATATATTTT | CASRHTGTGDGNTIYF | TRBJ1-3 | TRBD1 | few | TRBV19
TGCGCCAGCAGCCAAGGGGTGGGTCCGAACACCGGGGAGCTGTTTTTT | CASSQGVGPNTGELFF | TRBJ2-2 | . | . | TRBV5-1
TGTGCCAGCAGACGAACCGACCTGACCCAAGAGACCCAGTACTTC | CASRRTDLTQETQYF | TRBJ2-5 | . | few | TRBV12-3/TRBV12-4
TGTGCCATCAGTGAGGCGAACACCGGGGAGCTGTTTTTT | CAISEANTGELFF | TRBJ2-2 | . | . | TRBV10-3
TGCAGTGCTAGGGGTCCGTTAGGGACAGGATTTAAAGAGACCCAGTACTTC | CSARGPLGTGFKETQYF | TRBJ2-5 | TRBD1 | many | TRBV20-1
TGCAGTGCTCCCTGGGACAGGAACTATGGCTACACCTTC | CSAPWDRNYGYTF | TRBJ1-2 | TRBD1 | many | TRBV20-1
TGTGCCAGCAGTGAGGGCAGAGCAGATACGCAGTATTTT | CASSEGRADTQYF | TRBJ2-3 | . | . | TRBV2
TGTGCCAGCAGTTACGGCAGGGAAGGTGGCTACACCTTC | CASSYGREGGYTF | TRBJ1-2 | . | many | TRBV6-5
TGTGCCAGCAGTGGGGGGGACTACCACGAGCAGTACTTC | CASSGGDYHEQYF | TRBJ2-7 | TRBD2 | few | TRBV6-6
TGTGCCAGCAGCTTCGTCATAAATTCACCCCTCCACTTT | CASSFVINSPLHF | TRBJ1-6 | . | many | TRBV7-2
TGTGCCACCCAGGGGCACTCCTACGAGCAGTACTTC | CATQGHSYEQYF | TRBJ2-7 | . | many | TRBV10-3
TGTGCCAGCAGTGTATCTAGAGGGGGCGAGGAATCACCCCTCCACTTT | CASSVSRGGEESPLHF | TRBJ1-6 | TRBD1 | . | TRBV2
TGTGCCATCAGTGAAGCGGGAGGGGGTGAAGCTTTCTTT | CAISEAGGGEAFF | TRBJ1-1 | . | . | TRBV6-1
TGTGCCAGCAGTTACTCTTACACGAACACTGAAGCTTTCTTT | CASSYSYTNTEAFF | TRBJ1-1 | . | few | TRBV6-5
TGTGCCAGCAGTTTATACGGCAGGGGAACTGAAGCTTTCTTT | CASSLYGRGTEAFF | TRBJ1-1 | . | . | TRBV7-2
TGTGCCAGCAGTTTCGAGGGGGAGACCCAGCATTTT | CASSFEGETQHF | TRBJ1-5 | . | . | TRBV11-2
TGTGCCAGCACCTACACGGACGGCCACTACGAGCAGTACTTC | CASTYTDGHYEQYF | TRBJ2-7 | . | . | TRBV2
TGTGCCAGCAGTTACTCGAAAGGGACAGTATATGGCTACACCTTC | CASSYSKGTVYGYTF | TRBJ1-2 | TRBD1 | few | TRBV6-2/TRBV6-3
TGTGCTAGTGGTTTGTCGGGGCGAGATGATTGGGGCTACACCTTC | CASGLSGRDDWGYTF | TRBJ1-2 | . | . | TRBV12-5
TGTGCCAGCAGCTCTAGGTTAGCGGAGGTCAATGAGCAGTACTTC | CASSSRLAEVNEQYF | TRBJ2-7 | . | . | TRBV7-3
TGTGCCAGCAGCCACCGGGCCTCAGGCTACGAGCAGTACTTC | CASSHRASGYEQYF | TRBJ2-7 | . | . | TRBV14
TGTGCCAGCAGCGCCGACAGGGGGTACTATGGCTACACCTTC | CASSADRGYYGYTF | TRBJ1-2 | TRBD1 | . | TRBV7-9
TGTGCCAGCAGCCAGGGGACGGTCGGCGGCGGCTACACCTTC | CASSQGTVGGGYTF | TRBJ1-2 | . | many | TRBV3-1
TGCGCCAGCAGCCAAGACGAGTTGGGTATCTATGGCTACACCTTC | CASSQDELGIYGYTF | TRBJ1-2 | . | . | TRBV7-2